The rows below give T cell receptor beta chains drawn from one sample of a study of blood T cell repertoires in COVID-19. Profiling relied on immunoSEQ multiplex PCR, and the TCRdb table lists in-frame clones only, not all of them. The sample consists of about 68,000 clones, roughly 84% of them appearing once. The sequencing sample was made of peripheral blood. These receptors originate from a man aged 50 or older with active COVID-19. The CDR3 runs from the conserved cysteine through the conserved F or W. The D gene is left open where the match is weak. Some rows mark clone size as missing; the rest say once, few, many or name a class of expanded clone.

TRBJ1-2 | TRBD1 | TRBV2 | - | TGTGCCAGCGGGGACAGGGGGCGAGGTGGCTACACCTTC | CASGDRGRGGYTF
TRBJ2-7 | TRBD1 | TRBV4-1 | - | TGCGCCAGCAGCCAAGATCGTGCAGGGGGCTACGAGCAGTACTTC | CASSQDRAGGYEQYF
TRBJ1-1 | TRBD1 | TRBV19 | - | TGTGCCAGTAGCGACGTCGGGCAGGGGGCTAGGAACACTGAAGCTTTCTTT | CASSDVGQGARNTEAFF
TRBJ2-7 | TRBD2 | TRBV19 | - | TGTGCCAGTAGTCTCGGACTAGCGGGAGATTCTCACGAGCAGTACTTC | CASSLGLAGDSHEQYF
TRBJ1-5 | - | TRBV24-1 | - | TGTGCCACCATGTCTCTCCAACGCCTTTGGGAGAGCAATCAGCCCCAGCATTTT | CATMSLQRLWESNQPQHF
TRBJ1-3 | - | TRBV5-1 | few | TGCGCCAGCAGCTTGGCCTGGCAGGGTGACGGAAACACCATATATTTT | CASSLAWQGDGNTIYF
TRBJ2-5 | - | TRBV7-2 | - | TGTGCCAGCAGCCCGCGGACAGAAGAGACCCAGTACTTC | CASSPRTEETQYF
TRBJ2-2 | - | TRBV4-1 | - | TGCGCCAGCAGCCAAGTACAGTCGAACACCGGGGAGCTGTTTTTT | CASSQVQSNTGELFF
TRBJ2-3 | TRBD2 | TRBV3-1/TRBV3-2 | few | TGTGCCAGCAGCCCGAACCTAGCGGGGGCTAGCACAGATACGCAGTATTTT | CASSPNLAGASTDTQYF
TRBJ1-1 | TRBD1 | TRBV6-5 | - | TGTGCCAGCAGGAGACAGGGGGGAGAAGCTTTCTTT | CASRRQGGEAFF
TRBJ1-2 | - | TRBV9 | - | TGTGCCAGCAGCGCGCCAGACAGGACCACACTTAACTATGGCTACACCTTC | CASSAPDRTTLNYGYTF
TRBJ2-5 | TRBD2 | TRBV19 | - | TGTGCCAGTAGTATAGGCGCGACTAGCGGGAGGAGGGAGACCCAGTACTTC | CASSIGATSGRRETQYF
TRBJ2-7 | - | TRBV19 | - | TGTGCCAGTAGTATAGCGGACAGCCGCTACGAGCAGTACTTC | CASSIADSRYEQYF
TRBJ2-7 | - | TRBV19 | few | TGTGCCAGTAGCGAACAGGGAGACGCGGCCTACGAGCAGTACTTC | CASSEQGDAAYEQYF
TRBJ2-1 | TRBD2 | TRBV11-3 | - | TGTGCCAGCAGCCGTGATAGCGGGATTCAGTACAATGAGCAGTTCTTC | CASSRDSGIQYNEQFF
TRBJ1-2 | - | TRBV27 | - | TGTGCCAGCACCCCCCGCGGGGGCTTACCTAATGGCTACACCTTC | CASTPRGGLPNGYTF
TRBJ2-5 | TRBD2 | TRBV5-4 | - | TGTGCCAGCAGCCCGACTAGCGGGGGAGGGACCCAGTACTTC | CASSPTSGGGTQYF
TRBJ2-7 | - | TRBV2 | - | TGTGCCAGCATAGGACAGACTTTATACGAGCAGTACTTC | CASIGQTLYEQYF
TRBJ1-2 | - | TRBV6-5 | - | TGTGCCAGTACCCGAGCTAACTATGGCTACACCTTC | CASTRANYGYTF
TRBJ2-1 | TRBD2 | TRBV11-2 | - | TGTGCCAGCAGCCGTGGGACTAGCGGGTCCTACAATGAGCAGTTCTTC | CASSRGTSGSYNEQFF
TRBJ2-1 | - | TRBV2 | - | TGTGCCAGCAGTGGGTCGCTGGGACTTCCCCAGTTCTTC | CASSGSLGLPQFF
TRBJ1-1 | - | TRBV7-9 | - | TGTGCCAGCAGTGCGGGTGATGAAGCTTTCTTT | CASSAGDEAFF
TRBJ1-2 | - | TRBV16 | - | TGTGCCAGCAGCCACATCGACAGCTATGGCTACACCTTC | CASSHIDSYGYTF
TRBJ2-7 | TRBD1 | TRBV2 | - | TGTGCCAGCGGGACAGGGGGGTCATACGAGCAGTACTTC | CASGTGGSYEQYF
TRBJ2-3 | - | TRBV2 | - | TGTGCCAGCAGTGACTCCCCTAGCACAGATACGCAGTATTTT | CASSDSPSTDTQYF
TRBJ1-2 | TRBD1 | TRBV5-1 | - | TGCGCCAGCAGCCCGTACAGGGGGCGGGAATTCCAGGGTGGCTACACCTTC | CASSPYRGREFQGGYTF
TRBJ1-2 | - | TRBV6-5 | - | TGTGCCAGCAGCCTACTTTCGGGAGGTGGCTACACCTTC | CASSLLSGGGYTF
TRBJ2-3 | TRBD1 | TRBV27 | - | TGTGCCAGCACAGACAGGGGGCACGATACGCAGTATTTT | CASTDRGHDTQYF
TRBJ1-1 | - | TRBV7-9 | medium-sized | TGTGCTAATAGCCTTCTGGGGGCTGGCACTGAAGCTTTCTTT | CANSLLGAGTEAFF
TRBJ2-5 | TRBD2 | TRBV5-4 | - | TGTGCCAGCAGCAGCGGGGGGGCCGGGAAGACCCAGTACTTC | CASSSGGAGKTQYF
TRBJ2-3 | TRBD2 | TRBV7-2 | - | TGTGCCAGCAGCTTAGTGGGGGGGGCAGATACGCAGTATTTT | CASSLVGGADTQYF
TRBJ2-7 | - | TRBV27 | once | TGTGCCAGCAGTTTATCTCCGACAGGGAGGTACGAGCAGTACTTC | CASSLSPTGRYEQYF
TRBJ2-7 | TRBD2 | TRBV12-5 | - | TGTGCTAGTGGTCCTCGACTAGCGGATCCCTCGGAGCAGTACTTC | CASGPRLADPSEQYF
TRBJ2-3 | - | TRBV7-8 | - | TGTGCCAGCAGCTTACTCGGGATTGGGAGCACAGATACGCAGTATTTT | CASSLLGIGSTDTQYF
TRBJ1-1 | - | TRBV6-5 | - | TGTGCCAGCAGACCCCATCAAGGGGGCACTGAAGCTTTCTTT | CASRPHQGGTEAFF
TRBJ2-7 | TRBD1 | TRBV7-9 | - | TGTGCCAGCAGCTTCCGGACAGGGACCTTCCCAGAGCAGTACTTC | CASSFRTGTFPEQYF
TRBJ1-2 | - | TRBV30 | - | TGTGCCTGGAGTGCGTCCAGGGTGTTTGACTATGGCTACACCTTC | CAWSASRVFDYGYTF
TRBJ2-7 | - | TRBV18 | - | TGTGCCAGCTCGCAGGGTTCCTACGAGCAGTACTTC | CASSQGSYEQYF
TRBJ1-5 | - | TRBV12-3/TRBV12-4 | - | TGTGCCAGCAGGCAGGGTAGTCAGCCCCAGCATTTT | CASRQGSQPQHF
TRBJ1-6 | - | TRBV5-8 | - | TGTGCCAGCTCTACCCAGGGTGATTCACCCCTCCACTTT | CASSTQGDSPLHF
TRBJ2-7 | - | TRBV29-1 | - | TGCAGCGTTGAAGACTTCGGTGCGAAGTACTTC | CSVEDFGAKYF
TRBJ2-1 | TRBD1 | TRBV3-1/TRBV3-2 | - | TGTGCCAGCAGCACCCGACAGGGGCCCGACAATGAGCAGTTCTTC | CASSTRQGPDNEQFF
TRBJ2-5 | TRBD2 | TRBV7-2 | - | TGTGCCAGCGGAAACCCAGCGGGAGGAGGTGAGACCCAGTACTTC | CASGNPAGGGETQYF
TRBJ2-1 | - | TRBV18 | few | TGTGCCAGCTCACCGGAGATAATAAAACACAATGAGCAGTTCTTC | CASSPEIIKHNEQFF
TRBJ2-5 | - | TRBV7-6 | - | TGTGCCAGCAGCTTAGTTGGTTCTGCAGGGTCGCAGACCCAGTACTTC | CASSLVGSAGSQTQYF
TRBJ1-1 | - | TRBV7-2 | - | TGTGCCAGCAAGAGATACAACACTGAAGCTTTCTTT | CASKRYNTEAFF
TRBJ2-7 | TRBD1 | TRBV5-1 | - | TGCGCCAGCAGCTTAACAGGGGGCCCCTACGAGCAGTACTTC | CASSLTGGPYEQYF
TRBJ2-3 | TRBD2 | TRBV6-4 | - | TGTGCCAGCAGTGACCTAGCGGGAGATAAAGATACGCAGTATTTT | CASSDLAGDKDTQYF
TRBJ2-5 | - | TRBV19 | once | TGTGCCAGTAGTACGCATTTGCGGACTCAAGAGACCCAGTACTTC | CASSTHLRTQETQYF
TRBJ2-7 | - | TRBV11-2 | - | TGTGCCAGCAGCTTAGTATTATCGGTCTACTCCTACGAGCAGTACTTC | CASSLVLSVYSYEQYF
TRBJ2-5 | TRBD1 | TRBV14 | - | TGTGCCAGCAGCCATATTCGGACAGGGCTGGAGACCCAGTACTTC | CASSHIRTGLETQYF
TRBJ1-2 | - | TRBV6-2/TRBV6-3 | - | TGTGCCAGCAGTACCCGAGGAGGGCTTCCCTATGGCTACACCTTC | CASSTRGGLPYGYTF
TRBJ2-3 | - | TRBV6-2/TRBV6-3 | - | TGTGCCAGCAGTTATGGGGACACAACAGATACGCAGTATTTT | CASSYGDTTDTQYF
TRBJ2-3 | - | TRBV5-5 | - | TGTGCCAGCAGCTTCAACAGGGAGACAGATACGCAGTATTTT | CASSFNRETDTQYF
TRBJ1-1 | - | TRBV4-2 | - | TGTGCCAGCAGCCAAGATTACGGGGGGAACACTGAAGCTTTCTTT | CASSQDYGGNTEAFF
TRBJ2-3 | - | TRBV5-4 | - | TGTGCCAGCAGCTTCTCGGGTACAGATACGCAGTATTTT | CASSFSGTDTQYF
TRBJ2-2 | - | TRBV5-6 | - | TGTGCCAGCAGCTTGGTGGGGGCCAAGAACACCGGGGAGCTGTTTTTT | CASSLVGAKNTGELFF